The clone carrying this T cell receptor (beta chain) was observed many times. Its antigen remains unknown. Template material for amplifying TCR beta CDR3 regions consisted of RNA transcripts. The HTBI primer set was used in a first-round RT-PCR of the TCR CDR3. Via MiXCR, TCRdb re-called the multiplex PCR reads, giving one row per CDR3 protein. The sample lists a few hundred thousand distinct CDR3 sequences, about a sixth occurring once. This sample stems from a study of T cells in Graves' hyperthyroidism and ophthalmopathy. Study-wide results and limits: Blood held most thyroid clonotypes expanded above 0.001 frequency. Classification by a 13 V-J model distinguished ophthalmopathy from stable hyperthyroidism.

Stability of Graves' hyperthyroidism was defined as absent ophthalmopathy progression within 18 months. A patient was excluded if there was uncontrolled infection, other autoimmune disease, pregnancy or lactation. The sequence was obtained from a woman younger than 30 with Graves' hyperthyroidism. Input material: blood.

CDR3 sequence (DNA): TGTGCCAGCAGTTTAAACAGGGGACTCACAGATACGCAGTATTTT. This translates into CASSLNRGLTDTQYF. The chain combines TRBV12-3 or TRBV12-4 with TRBJ2-3; tentative D call: TRBD1 (7 bases). This CDR3 is 15 amino acids long. Trimming stripped 2 bases from V and 2 bases from J, with 11 bases between.